This entry is about one T cell receptor (beta chain). In the study's own analysis: Reference gene primers were amplified, and this amplification served to estimate nucleated cell counts. Libraries were prepared by immunoSEQ multiplex PCR; TCRdb keeps only in-frame clonotypes and omits some of them. V and J calls and clone size are as listed in that table; D and trimming were resolved from the DNA. The table records around 150,000 clones, 86% of them present only once. This entry is derived from a study of blood T cell repertoires in COVID-19. Study in general: T cells, B-cell-depleted T cells, or PBMCs provided the cDNA or gDNA that served as material.

Trimming stripped 1 base from V and 3 bases from J, with 16 bases between. CDR1 and CDR2 from the germline V gene are LGHNA and YSLEER. The CDR3 runs to 16 residues. The sample was peripheral blood. This TCR derives from a man aged 65 to 79 with acute or convalescent COVID-19. The chain carries TRBV4-3 and TRBJ2-7; D perhaps matches TRBD2 (5 bases). DNA of the CDR3: TGCGCCAGCAGCCAAGCGGCCGGAGGATCCCACTACGAGCAGTACTTC. It is translated as CASSQAAGGSHYEQYF.